The entry below gives a single TCR beta chain sequence along with its context. Germline V gene data show CDR1 as MNHEY and CDR2 as SVGAGI. The CDR3 extends over 14 amino acids. The junction had 9 bases not matched to a gene; V was cut back by 6 bases and J by 5 bases. This entry is derived from a study of blood T cell repertoires in COVID-19. About the study: Collection of acute and convalescent COVID-19 samples took place in the United States, Italy and Spain. T cells, B-cell-depleted T cells, or PBMCs supplied cDNA or gDNA.

Authors' analysis steps: Amplifying reference gene primers gave estimates of nucleated cell counts. Some clones are missing from TCRdb's copy, which holds only in-frame ones; the method was immunoSEQ multiplex PCR. V and J calls and clone size follow that table, whereas D and trimming were derived from the DNA. The data contain approximately 110,000 clones, under 90% of them seen just once; the ten biggest clones take up around 6.7%. The rearrangement links TRBV6-5 to TRBJ1-1, with 7 bases identical to TRBD1. Specimen: peripheral blood. The clonotype originates from a woman aged 50 to 65 with acute or convalescent COVID-19. The CDR3 loop is CASSLRGRRTEAFF. CDR3 nucleotides: TGTGCCAGCAGCCTCAGGGGGAGAAGGACTGAAGCTTTCTTT.